This T cell receptor (beta chain) originates from a study of blood T cell repertoires in COVID-19. On the study more broadly: Nucleic acid was either cDNA or gDNA, and it came from T cells, B-cell-depleted T cells, or PBMCs.

This CDR3 is 14 amino acids long. J gave up 5 bases and V 3 bases, and 1 base lay outside the gene matches. CDR1 is SGHRS and CDR2 is YFSETQ in the germline V gene. Original methodology: Amplified reference gene primers provided the basis for estimating nucleated cell counts. Method: immunoSEQ multiplex PCR; TCRdb's copy keeps in-frame clones and lacks some. V, J and clone size reflect that table, while D and trimming were determined from the DNA. The profile shows some 300,000 clones, approximately 86% of them singletons. This rearrangement joins TRBV5-1 to TRBJ2-5; 13 bases map to TRBD2. The source is a woman aged 70-85 years with COVID-19, enrolled during active disease. Sequencing was done on a sample of peripheral blood. The CDR3 bases are TGCGCCAGCAGCTGGGGACTAGCGGGGGAGACCCAGTACTTC. Amino acids: CASSWGLAGETQYF.